The source of this T cell receptor beta chain is a study of blood T cell repertoires in COVID-19. Overall study context: PBMCs, B-cell-depleted T cells, or T cells provided the cDNA or gDNA that made up the material.

V gave up 5 bases and J gave up 5 bases; unmatched junction bases: 19. This CDR3 contains 18 residues. Germline V lookup: CDR1 MDHEN, CDR2 SYDVKM. Sequencing used immunoSEQ multiplex PCR; TCRdb keeps in-frame clones, though not all of them. The sample consists of approximately 290,000 clones, about nine tenths of them appearing once. V usage is TRBV28 and J usage is TRBJ2-5, with TRBD2 matching over 8 bases. The source of this sequence is a woman aged 25 to 39 with COVID-19, enrolled during active disease. Sequencing was carried out using peripheral blood. CDR3 sequence (DNA): TGTGCCAGCAGTCCGTTTGGGGCGGGAGGATTAAGGGACGAGACCCAGTACTTC. It specifies CASSPFGAGGLRDETQYF.